The clone carrying this T cell receptor (beta chain) showed up many times. What it recognizes is unknown. CDR1 is SGHRS and CDR2 is YFSETQ in the germline V gene. This CDR3 has 15 amino acids. Trimming left V 1 base short and J 2 bases short, with 9 bases between. This entry comes from a study of metastatic and nonmetastatic thyroid tumors. Study background: Repertoires from blood and tumor or nodule tissue of malignant and benign thyroid patients were compared. Findings of the study overall: Patients with malignant thyroid tumors reportedly had significantly higher TCR beta diversity than those with benign nodules, in blood and tumor.

No patient received treatment before thyroid surgery. Methods used by the authors: Differences in CDR3 between clinicopathological groups were drawn on to build a classifier intended to discriminate distant-metastatic papillary thyroid cancer patients. TCRdb reprocessed the PCR reads via MiXCR. The authors' filters were not applied to this entry. The profile covers 25,000 to 30,000 clones, with approximately 24% appearing a single time and approximately 6% taken by the ten largest. This sequence joins TRBV5-1 and TRBJ2-2; D is undetermined. The sequence came from a female donor with papillary thyroid cancer or a benign thyroid nodule (not recorded which). Some clones in this sample may be carry-over from other donors' samples. Source material: blood. The chain's CDR3 is CASSLLATNTGELFF. As DNA, the CDR3 is TGCGCCAGCAGCTTGTTGGCAACTAACACCGGGGAGCTGTTTTTT. Full variable domain (missing parts from reference TRBV5-1 and TRBJ2-2): KAGVTQTPRYLIKTRGQQVTLSCSPISGHRSVSWYQQTPGQGLQFLFEYFSETQRNKGNFPGRFSGRQFSNSRSEMNVSTLELGDSALYLCASSLLATNTGELFFGEGSRLTVL.